These 5 T cell receptor beta chains came from one sample sequenced in a study of cytomegalovirus exposure and HLA in healthy donors. The PCR employed 60 Vbeta primers together with 13 Jbeta primers. This table comes from immunoSEQ multiplex PCR, and its TCRdb copy is limited to in-frame clones, with some not included. The sample yields 120,000 to 150,000 clones, 70% to 80% seen once. What was sequenced was PBMCs. These TCRs come from a middle-aged man in good health and CMV-seropositive.

The CDR3 here is CASTQGTLGKLFF. The DNA for the CDR3 is TGTGCCAGCACCCAAGGGACTCTCGGGAAACTGTTTTTT. The chain employs TRBV28 and TRBJ1-4, with D perhaps matching TRBD1 (5 bases). V gave up 7 bases and J gave up 11 bases, with 17 bases separating them. Germline CDR1 is MDHEN and CDR2 is SYDVKM. This CDR3 contains 13 residues.

The V and J genes are TRBV4-2 and TRBJ2-2; TRBD2 matches at 7 bases. Germline V CDR1 and CDR2: LGHNA, YNFKEQ. The CDR3 is 14 residues long. Losses at the gene ends were 1 base for V and 7 bases for J; bases not matched to a gene: 3. CDR3 residues: CASSQGGGNGELFF. The CDR3 DNA reads TGTGCCAGCAGCCAAGGGGGGGGAAACGGGGAGCTGTTTTTT.

This clone turned up a few times. The chain is built from TRBV9 and TRBJ2-1, with TRBD2 matching 9 bases. There are 16 residues in the CDR3. Trimming at V came to 2 bases and at J to 4 bases, leaving 7 bases not matched to a gene. Germline V gene sequence: CDR1 SGDLS, CDR2 YYNGEE. This CDR3 reads CASSVAGGRGYNEQFF. The CDR3 coding sequence is TGTGCCAGCAGCGTTGCCGGCGGGAGGGGGTACAATGAGCAGTTCTTC.

This clone was picked up one time. CDR3: CASSFGLAGVRADTQYF. For the CDR3, the DNA is TGTGCCAGCAGCTTTGGACTAGCGGGAGTTAGGGCAGATACGCAGTATTTT. J is TRBJ2-3 and V is TRBV5-8; 13 nucleotides agree with TRBD2. Looked up from germline, CDR1 is SGHTS and CDR2 is YDEGEE. The V gene end was trimmed by 2 bases and the J gene end by 4 bases; junction bases not matched to a gene: 7. The CDR3 runs 17 residues.

V and J are TRBV7-9 and TRBJ1-6, with D possibly TRBD1 on 5 matching bases. The germline V gene encodes CDR1 SEHNR and CDR2 FQNEAQ (reference sequence). V was cut by 3 bases and J by 12 bases, with 6 bases left in between. This CDR3 is built from 11 residues. The CDR3 here is CASSFGGPLHF. The CDR3 bases are TGTGCCAGCAGCTTCGGGGGACCCCTCCACTTT.